These 18 T cell receptor beta chains share one sample of origin, sequenced in a study of blood T cell repertoires in COVID-19. Libraries were prepared by immunoSEQ multiplex PCR; TCRdb keeps only in-frame clonotypes and omits some of them. Seen here are 200,000 to 300,000 clones, approximately 91% observed once, and the top ten hold approximately 2.6%. Sequencing used peripheral blood. All receptors come from a person under 30 with COVID-19, enrolled during active disease.

This chain uses TRBV4-3 with TRBJ1-1, with 9 bases aligning to TRBD1. Germline trimming cut 2 bases from V and 0 bases from J; bases unmatched to any gene: 1. In germline, CDR1 is LGHNA, CDR2 YSLEER. The CDR3 has 15 residues. This chain's CDR3 is CASSQTGGLNTEAFF. The CDR3 DNA reads as TGCGCCAGCAGCCAAACAGGGGGCCTGAACACTGAAGCTTTCTTT.

The chain employs TRBV12-3 or TRBV12-4 and TRBJ1-1; TRBD1 is a possible D gene (5 bases). CDR3 length equals 13 residues. Trimming stripped 7 bases from V and 1 base from J, with 10 bases between. The CDR3 protein is CASTAGRNTEAFF. CDR3 sequence (DNA): TGTGCCAGCACTGCGGGGCGGAACACTGAAGCTTTCTTT.

The chain recombines TRBV25-1 with TRBJ1-4; 11 bases line up with TRBD1. The germline V gene encodes CDR1 MGHDK and CDR2 SYGVNS. This CDR3 has 18 amino acids. With 0 bases clipped from V and 3 bases from J, the junction kept 6 bases outside the gene matches. CDR3 sequence: CASSEYRDRGVPNEKLFF. The CDR3 DNA is TGTGCCAGCAGTGAATATAGGGACAGGGGGGTCCCTAATGAAAAACTGTTTTTT.

The chain links TRBV28 to TRBJ1-1, with D uncertain. There are 13 residues in the CDR3. V was pared by 4 bases and J by 6 bases, with 12 bases between. Per germline, CDR1 MDHEN and CDR2 SYDVKM. The CDR3: CASSSRVAPEAFF. As DNA, the CDR3 is TGTGCCAGCAGTTCTCGGGTCGCCCCTGAAGCTTTCTTT.

The chain employs TRBV27 and TRBJ2-3; 7 bases agree with TRBD2. The CDR3 is 14 residues long. J lost 6 bases, V lost 9 bases, and 12 bases had no gene match. Germline CDR1 and CDR2: MNHEY and SMNVEV (reference sequence). CDR3 sequence: CASGSGRNWDTQYF. Written as DNA, the CDR3 is TGTGCCAGTGGTAGCGGGCGGAATTGGGATACGCAGTATTTT.

The V call is TRBV6-2 or TRBV6-3, the J call TRBJ2-7, with D possibly matching TRBD2 (5 bases). This CDR3 region has 15 residues. V lost 2 bases and J 3 bases, leaving 14 bases between the germline ends. Germline V gene data show CDR1 as MNHEY and CDR2 as SVGEGT. Written as DNA, the CDR3 is TGTGCCAGCAGTTACCCCCACATCGGGAACTACGAGCAGTACTTC. Translation: CASSYPHIGNYEQYF.

The rearrangement links TRBV9 to TRBJ2-1; 9 nucleotides line up with TRBD1. Germline trimming cut 0 bases from V and 3 bases from J; bases unmatched to any gene: 13. Germline assignment: CDR1 SGDLS and CDR2 YYNGEE. The CDR3 consists of 19 residues. The CDR3 spells CASSVVPDRGPLGYNEQFF. The CDR3 DNA sequence: TGTGCCAGCAGCGTAGTCCCGGACAGGGGTCCGTTGGGCTACAATGAGCAGTTCTTC.

This clone appeared once. The chain employs TRBV6-4 and TRBJ2-7, with 9 bases lining up with TRBD1. The germline CDR1 and CDR2 sequences are MRHNA and SNTAGT. V shed 0 bases and J 5 bases; nucleotides not matched to a gene: 8. This CDR3 has 16 amino acids. The CDR3 DNA is TGTGCCAGCAGTGACTCTGTACGGGACAGGGATCACGAGCAGTACTTC. Amino acid sequence: CASSDSVRDRDHEQYF.

The rearrangement uses TRBV4-2 and TRBJ1-1, with 8 bases that match TRBD1. Germline V gene lookup returns CDR1 LGHNA and CDR2 YNFKEQ. V was pared by 4 bases and J by 0 bases, with 4 bases of the junction left unmatched. The CDR3 runs 15 residues. CDR3 sequence (DNA): TGTGCCAGCAGCCGACAGGGGAGTGTGAACACTGAAGCTTTCTTT. It yields the protein CASSRQGSVNTEAFF.

This sequence joins TRBV4-1 and TRBJ1-4; 9 positions agree with TRBD1. The CDR3 has 16 amino acids. In germline, CDR1 is MGHRA, CDR2 YSYEKL. V shed 1 base, J shed 2 bases, and the junction held 2 bases outside the gene matches. The CDR3 is CASSQGTGVTNEKLFF. DNA of the CDR3: TGCGCCAGCAGCCAAGGGACAGGGGTCACTAATGAAAAACTGTTTTTT.

The V gene is TRBV6-4, the J gene TRBJ2-2, with 8 bases lining up with TRBD2. The V gene's germline CDR1 is MRHNA and CDR2 SNTAGT. This CDR3 is 15 amino acids long. V was pared by 7 bases and J by 4 bases, with 8 bases of the junction left unmatched. CDR3 in DNA: TGTGCCAGCACCCGGACTAGCATCGGCACCGGGGAGCTGTTTTTT. Translating it yields CASTRTSIGTGELFF.

The genes are TRBV7-2 and TRBJ1-2; no clear D. The V end was cut by 3 bases, the J end by 7 bases, with 12 bases between. The CDR3 runs 13 residues. The germline gives CDR1 SGHTA, CDR2 FQGNSA. The CDR3 protein is CASSLEREGGYTF. CDR3 in DNA: TGTGCCAGCAGCTTGGAGCGGGAGGGTGGCTACACCTTC.

The gene calls are TRBV29-1 and TRBJ2-1; 7 nucleotides match TRBD2. The CDR3 consists of 13 residues. V lost 6 bases to trimming and J lost 5 bases; unmatched junction nucleotides: 7. The germline V gene has CDR1 SQVTM and CDR2 ANQGSEA. CDR3 in amino acids: CSVRGLADNEQFF. For the CDR3, the DNA is TGCAGCGTCCGAGGGCTAGCGGACAATGAGCAGTTCTTC.

This chain connects TRBV28 to TRBJ1-5, with 9 bases fitting TRBD1. Germline-derived CDR1 and CDR2 are MDHEN and SYDVKM. The CDR3 loop spans 15 amino acids. V shed 6 bases, J shed 2 bases, and the junction held 5 bases outside the gene matches. The CDR3 bases are TGTGCCAGCAGCAAGGACAGGGGAGGCAATCAGCCCCAGCATTTT. Translating gives CASSKDRGGNQPQHF.

V is TRBV6-1 and J is TRBJ1-5; TRBD1 is a possible D gene (6 bases). V was shortened by 3 bases and J by 2 bases, with 11 bases between the two germline ends. The germline CDR1 and CDR2 sequences are MNHNS and SASEGT. This CDR3 region has 15 residues. CDR3 sequence (DNA): TGTGCCAGCAGTGACCAGGGGTCGGGCAATCAGCCCCAGCATTTT. This translates into CASSDQGSGNQPQHF.

V and J are TRBV15 and TRBJ1-5; 10 positions match TRBD1. From germline, CDR1 is LNHNV and CDR2 YYDKDF (reference sequence). This CDR3 is built from 15 residues. V lost 3 bases and J lost 2; bases outside the gene matches: 1. In nucleotides, the CDR3 is TGTGCCACCAGCAGCGGGACAGGGGGCAATCAGCCCCAGCATTTT. Its protein product is CATSSGTGGNQPQHF.

The rearrangement joins TRBV4-1 to TRBJ2-7, with 7 bases that match TRBD2. The CDR3 is made up of 16 amino acids. Trimming cost V 0 bases and J 4 bases; bases outside gene matches: 9. Germline V lookup: CDR1 MGHRA, CDR2 YSYEKL. The CDR3 reads CASSQDEASGFYEQYF. The CDR3 DNA is TGCGCCAGCAGCCAAGATGAGGCTAGCGGATTTTACGAGCAGTACTTC.

V is TRBV10-2 and J is TRBJ1-4; TRBD1 matches at 9 bases. The CDR3 covers 16 residues. The V gene's germline CDR1 is WSHSY and CDR2 SAAADI. After removal of 2 bases from V and 4 bases from J, the junction contained 5 bases not matched to a gene. DNA of the CDR3: TGCGCCAGCAGTGAGGGGACAGGGCCCCGTAATGAAAAACTGTTTTTT. Translated: CASSEGTGPRNEKLFF.